This TCR beta chain was documented in a study of blood T cell repertoires in COVID-19 (TCRdb year 2020). About the full investigation: Samples from collaborators originated in the United States, Italy and Spain and spanned both the acute and convalescent phases of COVID-19. Where available, HLA class I and class II types were taken from metadata supplied by the sample provider and were not determined by assay-based typing. The prospective study material was composed of cDNA or gDNA derived from T cells, B-cell-depleted T cells, or PBMCs. Nearly every sample came with metadata listing a de-identified subject ID, COVID-19 status, age in years and sex. Samples came from the ongoing ImmuneRACE study (first 160 participants) plus 1,254 subjects from 6 global collaborators. The repertoires were released in a freely available public database meant as a resource for research on the immune response to SARS-CoV-2. Subjects who had been exposed to COVID-19, were actively infected with it, or had recovered from it provided the deeply sampled blood TCRbeta repertoires that made up the dataset. The study at large found these results: How much clinical and demographic metadata was included differed by source and by participant, and the metadata was provided uncurated.

In the case of this clone: Its antigen is not yet known. Base quality data are lacking; no much larger clone is found one base away.

TCRbeta CDR3 regions were amplified from genomic DNA by means of the immunoSEQ Assay, a bias-controlled multiplex PCR. As for the authors' bioinformatics: The number of nucleated cells in each sample was estimated by amplification of reference gene primers within the assay. To quantify the absolute abundance of each unique TCRbeta CDR3 rearrangement, sequence reads were collapsed and filtered. For each sample, productive Simpson clonality was calculated by taking the square root of Simpson's diversity index across productive rearrangements. This is the immuneACCESS table as TCRdb keeps it, with only in-frame sequences that have V and J called. A part of the clones is gone; compared with another copy, unresolved V genes explain less than half, and the rest is unexplained. V, J and clone size are taken as reported in that table, and D and trimming were inferred from the DNA itself. The sample has over 20,000 clones on record, roughly nine tenths of them singletons. The ten biggest clones cover 5% to 6.5% of the sample.

CDR1 and CDR2 (SEHNR, FQNEAQ) derive from the germline V gene (reference sequence). The CDR3 measures 16 amino acids from cysteine to phenylalanine. Solely the CDR3 DNA is kept, with 48 bases framed from the first base. Relative to germline, V is missing 5 bases and J is missing 0 bases, with 4 bases of the junction outside any gene match. The collaborating institutions used their own protocols to collect whole blood in K2EDTA tubes. For TCRbeta analysis, collaborators shipped samples as frozen whole blood, isolated PBMCs, or DNA extracted from either of those sample types. The origin of this receptor is a human donor in a cohort sampled during active COVID-19. This sequence uses TRBV7-9 and TRBJ2-1, with 10 bases matching TRBD1. The specimen sequenced was peripheral blood. CDR3 loop: CASSARTGGSYNEQFF. The nucleotide sequence reads as follows: TGTGCCAGCAGCGCACGGACAGGGGGCTCCTACAATGAGCAGTTCTTC.